The 20 T cell receptor beta chains below all came from one sample that was sequenced in a study of T cells in Graves' hyperthyroidism and ophthalmopathy. The CDR3 regions of TCR beta were amplified from RNA transcripts. HTBI primers were employed in a first-round RT-PCR of the TCR CDR3. One entry per CDR3 protein results from TCRdb running MiXCR on the multiplex PCR reads. Of more than 550,000 distinct CDR3 sequences in the sample, under 20% are singletons; the top ten hold 16%. Sequencing used blood. These receptors originate from a woman aged 45-65 years with Graves' hyperthyroidism that later progressed to Graves' ophthalmopathy.

This clonotype turned up a few times. Here the CDR3 DNA reads TGTGCCAGCAGCTTGACAGGGATCAATCAGCCCCAGCATTTT. Residues: CASSLTGINQPQHF. The chain joins TRBV5-5 to TRBJ1-5, with D maybe TRBD1 (6 bases). The CDR3 contains 14 residues. Trimming stripped 1 base from V and 3 bases from J, with 8 bases between. Germline CDR1 SGHKS, CDR2 YYEKEE (reference sequence).

This sequence joins TRBV10-3 and TRBJ2-7, with 8 bases fitting TRBD1. The CDR3 contains 16 residues. The germline V gene encodes CDR1 ENHRY and CDR2 SYGVKD. Trimming took 3 bases from V and 0 from J; bases not matched to a gene: 7. The CDR3 protein is CAISERQGWSSYEQYF. The CDR3 bases are TGTGCCATCAGTGAAAGACAGGGGTGGAGCTCCTACGAGCAGTACTTC.

The chain employs TRBV5-1 and TRBJ1-6, with D maybe TRBD1 (5 bases). Trimming shortened V by 1 base and J by 6 bases, and 11 bases separated the two germline ends. The CDR3 length is 15 residues. Germline V lookup: CDR1 SGHRS, CDR2 YFSETQ. The CDR3 here is CASSLWLQGNSPLHF. CDR3 DNA sequence: TGCGCCAGCAGCTTGTGGCTGCAGGGTAATTCACCCCTCCACTTT.

This clonotype was counted many times. The chain joins TRBV12-3 or TRBV12-4 to TRBJ1-2; 7 bases agree with TRBD1. The CDR3 has 13 amino acids. Trimming took 5 bases from V and 5 from J; bases not matched to a gene: 5. The CDR3 sequence is CASSEGQLYGYTF. The CDR3 bases are TGTGCCAGCAGTGAGGGACAGTTATATGGCTACACCTTC.

This rearrangement joins TRBV19 to TRBJ2-3; 13 bases fit TRBD2. This CDR3 is built from 17 residues. V lost 5 bases and J lost 1; bases outside the gene matches: 6. CDR1 LNHDA and CDR2 SQIVND come from the germline V gene (reference sequence). The CDR3 protein is CASSLSGTSGGTDTQYF. The CDR3 DNA reads TGTGCCAGTAGTCTCTCCGGGACTAGCGGGGGCACAGATACGCAGTATTTT.

This clonotype occurred many times. This chain connects TRBV16 to TRBJ1-4; TRBD1 might be the D (5 bases). Germline lookup yields CDR1 KGHSY and CDR2 FQNENV. Trimming stripped 2 bases from V and 5 bases from J, with 12 bases between. This CDR3 has 15 amino acids. This CDR3 reads CASSQTGLLNEKLFF. The CDR3 DNA reads as TGTGCCAGCAGCCAAACGGGACTGTTAAATGAAAAACTGTTTTTT.

This clonotype was counted only a few times. V and J are TRBV9 and TRBJ2-5; D may correspond to TRBD1 or TRBD2 (5 bases each). Trimming took off 0 bases at V and 1 base at J, with 7 bases between the two ends. This CDR3 region has 14 residues. Germline CDR1 is SGDLS and CDR2 is YYNGEE. CDR3 in DNA: TGTGCCAGCAGCGTAGGAGGGACCCAAGAGACCCAGTACTTC. Protein sequence: CASSVGGTQETQYF. The whole variable domain, filled in from reference TRBV9 and TRBJ2-5, reads DSGVTQTPKHLITATGQRVTLRCSPRSGDLSVYWYQQSLDQGLQFLIQYYNGEERAKGNILERFSAQQFPDLHSELNLSSLELGDSALYFCASSVGGTQETQYFGPGTRLLVL.

At least ten counts were recorded for this clonotype. This chain connects TRBV20-1 to TRBJ1-6; D remains unclear. Germline V gives CDR1 DFQATT, CDR2 SNEGSKA (reference sequence). The CDR3 extends over 14 amino acids. Trimming shortened V by 1 base and J by 6 bases, and 10 bases separated the two germline ends. The CDR3 sequence: CSARGPQPNSPLHF. CDR3 DNA: TGCAGTGCTAGAGGGCCACAACCTAATTCACCCCTCCACTTT.

This sequence joins TRBV24-1 and TRBJ2-2; 7 nucleotides match TRBD1. Germline CDR1 and CDR2: KGHDR and SFDVKD. The CDR3 runs to 14 residues. V lost 8 bases and J lost 3; bases outside the gene matches: 5. This CDR3 is CATKTGVDTGELFF. For the CDR3, the DNA is TGTGCCACCAAAACAGGGGTTGACACCGGGGAGCTGTTTTTT.

On this clonotype itself: This may be a read error, as it is one base from a much larger clone. This sequence joins TRBV7-3 and TRBJ2-7; perhaps TRBD1 as D (6 bases). V lost 7 bases to trimming and J lost 2 bases, with 12 bases between them. Germline CDR1 reads SGHTA; CDR2 reads FQGTGA. The CDR3 totals 13 residues. The CDR3 sequence: CASNPTGTYEQYF. CDR3 DNA sequence: TGTGCCAGCAACCCAACAGGGACCTACGAGCAGTACTTC.

This clonotype occurred many times. The V call is TRBV20-1, the J call TRBJ2-1; no clear D. The CDR3 is made up of 15 amino acids. Trimming stripped 5 bases from V and 5 bases from J, with 19 bases between. Germline V gives CDR1 DFQATT, CDR2 SNEGSKA (reference sequence). CDR3: CSAQGPTDPDNEQFF. The CDR3 DNA is TGCAGTGCTCAAGGCCCTACCGACCCTGACAATGAGCAGTTCTTC.

This clonotype showed up many times. The chain links TRBV20-1 to TRBJ2-7; D tentatively reads TRBD1 or TRBD2 (6 bases each). Between the trimmed V and J ends, which lost 6 bases and 2 bases, there was a span of 20 bases. Germline V gives CDR1 DFQATT, CDR2 SNEGSKA (reference sequence). The CDR3 consists of 15 residues. CDR3 sequence: CSAKGGGQGTYEQYF. The CDR3 DNA follows: TGCAGTGCAAAAGGAGGGGGACAAGGAACCTACGAGCAGTACTTC.

The sample holds many counts of this clonotype. The chain combines TRBV11-1 with TRBJ2-4, with D possibly being TRBD1 or TRBD2 (5 bases each). CDR3 size: 13 residues. Trimming removed 6 bases from V and 8 bases from J, with 14 bases in between. The germline V gene encodes CDR1 SGHAT and CDR2 FQDESV (reference sequence). CDR3 protein: CASRHRGRDIQYF. The CDR3 DNA reads TGTGCCAGCAGACACCGGGGACGGGACATTCAGTACTTC.

The chain uses TRBV7-3 and TRBJ1-6, with D perhaps TRBD1 (5 bases). This CDR3 contains 14 residues. With 5 bases removed from V and 9 bases from J, the gap between germline ends came to 14 bases. Germline V CDR1 and CDR2: SGHTA, FQGTGA. CDR3 DNA sequence: TGTGCCAGCAGCCCCGGGGCAGGTTCTTCACCCCTCCACTTT. This sequence encodes CASSPGAGSSPLHF.

Concerning this clonotype itself: Just one base apart from a much larger clone, this may be a read error. The V gene is TRBV7-2, the J gene TRBJ1-1; 8 positions match TRBD1. Germline values: CDR1 SGHTA, CDR2 FQGNSA. The CDR3 runs 14 residues. The CDR3 DNA reads TGTGGCAGCAGCCACGGACTGGACAGGGTTAACGCTTTCTTT. Translation: CGSSHGLDRVNAFF.

As concerns this clonotype: The conserved closing phenylalanine or tryptophan is absent in this CDR3, likely reflecting a read error. The V call is TRBV5-6, the J call TRBJ2-7, with D possibly being TRBD2 (6 bases). The CDR3 is 16 amino acids. Germline CDR1 SGHDT, CDR2 YYEEEE. Trimming took 0 bases from V and 0 from J, leaving 13 bases between them. The CDR3 DNA is TGTGCCAGCAGCTTGGATGGGACTGCGAGCTCCTACGAGCAGTACTTG. Residues: CASSLDGTASSYEQYL.

The chain employs TRBV7-9 and TRBJ1-1; 8 bases are a match to TRBD1. J was trimmed by 4 bases and V by 4 bases; bases with no gene match: 11. There are 16 residues in the CDR3. Germline V gene sequence: CDR1 SEHNR, CDR2 FQNEAQ (reference sequence). The CDR3 sequence is CASSSIRTGRATEAFF. CDR3 coding DNA: TGTGCCAGCAGCTCCATCCGGACAGGGAGGGCCACTGAAGCTTTCTTT.

This clonotype occurred many times. The chain links TRBV20-1 to TRBJ1-5; 9 bases are a match to TRBD1. This CDR3 contains 16 residues. Germline-derived CDR1 and CDR2 are DFQATT and SNEGSKA (reference sequence). Germline trimming cut 0 bases from V and 2 bases from J; bases unmatched to any gene: 5. The DNA of the CDR3 is TGCAGTGCTAGAGATCCTTGGACAGGGGGCAATCAGCCCCAGCATTTT. Protein sequence: CSARDPWTGGNQPQHF.

The gene calls are TRBV5-5 and TRBJ2-2; possible D gene TRBD2, 5 bases. The CDR3 consists of 15 residues. V shed 0 bases and J shed 6 bases, with 12 bases lying between them. Germline loops: CDR1 SGHKS, CDR2 YYEKEE (reference sequence). The CDR3 DNA reads TGTGCCAGCAGCTTGGTTCTTTGGGGAGCCGGGGAGCTGTTTTTT. This translates into CASSLVLWGAGELFF. Using reference TRBV5-5 and TRBJ2-2 for the parts outside the CDR3, the full variable domain is DAGVTQSPTHLIKTRGQQVTLRCSPISGHKSVSWYQQVLGQGPQFIFQYYEKEERGRGNFPDRFSARQFPNYSSELNVNALLLGDSALYLCASSLVLWGAGELFFGEGSRLTVL.

This clonotype was seen many times. The chain has TRBV5-1 and TRBJ1-4; 9 bases map to TRBD1. The ends lost 4 bases at V and 0 bases at J; junction bases unmatched: 13. CDR1 and CDR2 (germline): SGHRS, YFSETQ. This CDR3 is 19 amino acids long. CDR3 nucleotide sequence: TGCGCCAGCAGCAACAACCGTACAGGGGGCCCTTCAACTAATGAAAAACTGTTTTTT. It translates to CASSNNRTGGPSTNEKLFF.